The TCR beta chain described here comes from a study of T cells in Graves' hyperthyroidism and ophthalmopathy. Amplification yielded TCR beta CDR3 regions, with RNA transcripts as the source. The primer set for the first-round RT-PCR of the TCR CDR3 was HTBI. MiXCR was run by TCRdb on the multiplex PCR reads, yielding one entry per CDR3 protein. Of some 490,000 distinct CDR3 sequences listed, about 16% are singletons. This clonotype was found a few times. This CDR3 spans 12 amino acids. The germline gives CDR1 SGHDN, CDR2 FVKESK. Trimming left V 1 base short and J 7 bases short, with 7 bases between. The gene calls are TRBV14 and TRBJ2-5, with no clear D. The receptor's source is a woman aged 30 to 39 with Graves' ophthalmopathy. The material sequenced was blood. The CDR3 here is CASSQAPGTQYF. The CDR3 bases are TGTGCCAGCAGCCAAGCACCGGGGACCCAGTACTTC.